This TCR beta chain originates from a study of T cell repertoires in cytomegalovirus infection. Study in general: The authors used CMV epitopes that were HLA-C-restricted (recently identified) and HLA-B-restricted (well studied). CMV infection together with matching HLA type was indicated by public TCR beta signatures.

There are 18 residues in the CDR3. Germline values: CDR1 LGHNT, CDR2 FRNRAP. The V gene lost 1 base and the J gene lost 5 bases, with 20 bases spanning the gap. TCRdb re-called the reads with MiXCR, one entry per CDR3 protein. The sample has 140,000 to 150,000 distinct CDR3 sequences, 30% to 40% seen once; the top ten hold around half. Whole-study results and caveats: Across the ex vivo response, the dominant clonotypes were HLA-C-restricted CMV-specific TCR beta clonotypes.

This clonotype was detected only a few times. Antigen: not known. The chain recombines TRBV12-5 with TRBJ2-2; D assignment may be TRBD1 or TRBD2 (5 bases each). The receptor comes from a human donor in good health (CMV status not recorded). Some clones in this sample may be carry-over from other donors' samples. This sample comprised CD8+ T cells from cultured PBMCs, obtained from culture after CMV antigen stimulation. CDR3 sequence: CASGLDPFSGPATGELFF. The DNA for the CDR3 is TGTGCTAGTGGTTTGGATCCGTTTTCGGGGCCTGCGACCGGGGAGCTGTTTTTT.